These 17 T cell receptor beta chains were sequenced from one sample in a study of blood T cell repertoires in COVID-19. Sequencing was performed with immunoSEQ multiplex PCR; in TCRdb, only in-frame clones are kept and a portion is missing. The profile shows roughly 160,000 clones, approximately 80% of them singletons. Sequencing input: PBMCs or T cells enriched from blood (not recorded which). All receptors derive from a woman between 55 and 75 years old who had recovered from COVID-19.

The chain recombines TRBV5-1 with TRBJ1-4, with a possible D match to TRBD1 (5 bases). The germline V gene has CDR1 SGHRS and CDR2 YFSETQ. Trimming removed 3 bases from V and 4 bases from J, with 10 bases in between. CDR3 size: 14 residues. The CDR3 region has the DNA TGCGCCAGCAGCTCGACAGCTCATAATGAAAAACTGTTTTTT. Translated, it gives CASSSTAHNEKLFF.

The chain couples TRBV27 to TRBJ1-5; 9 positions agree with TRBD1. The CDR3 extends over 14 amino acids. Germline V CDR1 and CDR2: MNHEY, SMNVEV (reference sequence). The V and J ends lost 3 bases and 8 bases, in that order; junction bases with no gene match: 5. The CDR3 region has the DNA TGTGCCAGCAGTTTCACAGGGGGCGCGGAGCCCCAGCATTTT. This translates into CASSFTGGAEPQHF.

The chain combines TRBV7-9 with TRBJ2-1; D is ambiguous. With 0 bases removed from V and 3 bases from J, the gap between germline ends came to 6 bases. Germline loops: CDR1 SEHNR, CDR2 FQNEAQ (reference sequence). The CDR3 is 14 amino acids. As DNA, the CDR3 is TGTGCCAGCAGCTTAGCCCTCGGCTACAATGAGCAGTTCTTC. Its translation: CASSLALGYNEQFF.

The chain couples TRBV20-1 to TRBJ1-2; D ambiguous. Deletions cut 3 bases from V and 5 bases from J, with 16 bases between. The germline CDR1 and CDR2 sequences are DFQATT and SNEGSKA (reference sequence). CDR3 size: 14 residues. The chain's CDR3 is CSASQLVRVYGYTF. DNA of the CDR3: TGCAGTGCTAGTCAGCTAGTGCGGGTTTATGGCTACACCTTC.

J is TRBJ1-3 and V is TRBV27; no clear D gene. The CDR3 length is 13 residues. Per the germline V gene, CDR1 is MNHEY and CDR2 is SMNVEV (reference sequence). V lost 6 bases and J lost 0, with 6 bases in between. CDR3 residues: CASRQSSGNTIYF. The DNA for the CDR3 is TGTGCCAGCAGACAGAGCTCTGGAAACACCATATATTTT.

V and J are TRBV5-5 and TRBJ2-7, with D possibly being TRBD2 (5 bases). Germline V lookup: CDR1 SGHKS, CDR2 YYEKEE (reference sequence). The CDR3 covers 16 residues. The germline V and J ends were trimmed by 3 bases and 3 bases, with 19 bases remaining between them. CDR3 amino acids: CASSSGVGRSNYEQYF. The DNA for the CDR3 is TGTGCCAGCAGCTCTGGGGTGGGGAGAAGCAACTACGAGCAGTACTTC.

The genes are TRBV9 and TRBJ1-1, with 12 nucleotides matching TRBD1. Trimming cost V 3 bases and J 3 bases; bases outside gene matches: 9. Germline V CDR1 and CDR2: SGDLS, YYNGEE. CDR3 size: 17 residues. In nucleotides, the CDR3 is TGTGCCAGCAGCGCTAGCGGGGGACAGGGGGCGGACACTGAAGCTTTCTTT. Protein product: CASSASGGQGADTEAFF.

The CDR3 DNA follows: TGTGCCAGCAGCTCAACCAGGGCGGCTGGAAACACCATATATTTT. Its translation: CASSSTRAAGNTIYF. The chain recombines TRBV5-6 with TRBJ1-3, with D possibly TRBD1 on 5 matching bases. Germline V CDR1 and CDR2: SGHDT, YYEEEE. V lost 3 bases and J 2 bases, leaving 12 bases between the germline ends. CDR3 length: 15 residues.

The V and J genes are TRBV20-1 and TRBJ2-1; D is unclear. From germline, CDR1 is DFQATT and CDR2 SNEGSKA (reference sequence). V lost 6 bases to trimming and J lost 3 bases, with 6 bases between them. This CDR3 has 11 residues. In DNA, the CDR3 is TGCAGTGCACAGTTCTACAATGAGCAGTTCTTC. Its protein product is CSAQFYNEQFF.

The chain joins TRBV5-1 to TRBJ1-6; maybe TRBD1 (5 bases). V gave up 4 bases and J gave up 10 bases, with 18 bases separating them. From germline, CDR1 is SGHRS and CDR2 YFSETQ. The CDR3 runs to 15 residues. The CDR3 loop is CASSNTGGYGSPLHF. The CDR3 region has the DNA TGCGCCAGCAGCAACACAGGTGGCTATGGGTCACCCCTCCACTTT.

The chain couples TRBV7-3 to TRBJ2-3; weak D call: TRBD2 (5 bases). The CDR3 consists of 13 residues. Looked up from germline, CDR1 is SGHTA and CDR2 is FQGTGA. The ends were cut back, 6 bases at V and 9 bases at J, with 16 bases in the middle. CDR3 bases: TGTGCCAGCAGTCGCGACCGAGCGGACACGCAGTATTTT. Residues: CASSRDRADTQYF. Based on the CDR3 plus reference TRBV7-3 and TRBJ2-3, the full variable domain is GAGVSQTPSNKVTEKGKYVELRCDPISGHTALYWYRQSLGQGPEFLIYFQGTGAADDSGLPNDRFFAVRPEGSVSTLKIQRTERGDSAVYLCASSRDRADTQYFGPGTRLTVL.

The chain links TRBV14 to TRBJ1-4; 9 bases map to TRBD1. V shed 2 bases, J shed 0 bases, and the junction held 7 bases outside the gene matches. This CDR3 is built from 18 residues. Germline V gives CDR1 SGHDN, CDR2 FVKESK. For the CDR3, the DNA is TGTGCCAGCAGCCAACGGACAGGGGTTGGAGCAACTAATGAAAAACTGTTTTTT. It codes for CASSQRTGVGATNEKLFF. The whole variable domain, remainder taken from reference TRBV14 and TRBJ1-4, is EAGVTQFPSHSVIEKGQTVTLRCDPISGHDNLYWYRRVMGKEIKFLLHFVKESKQDESGMPNNRFLAERTGGTYSTLKVQPAELEDSGVYFCASSQRTGVGATNEKLFFGSGTQLSVL.

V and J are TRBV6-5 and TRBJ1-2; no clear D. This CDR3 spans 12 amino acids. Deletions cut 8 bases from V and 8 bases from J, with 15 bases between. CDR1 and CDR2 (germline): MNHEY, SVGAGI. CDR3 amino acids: CASSQLGLGYTF. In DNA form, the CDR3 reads TGTGCCAGCTCCCAGTTAGGACTGGGCTACACCTTC.

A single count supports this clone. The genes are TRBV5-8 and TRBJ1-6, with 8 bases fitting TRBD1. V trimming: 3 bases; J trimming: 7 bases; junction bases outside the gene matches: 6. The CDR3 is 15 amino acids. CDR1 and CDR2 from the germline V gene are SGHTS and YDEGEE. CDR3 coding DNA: TGTGCCAGCAGCTGGGCCGACAGGGGAAATTCACCCCTCCACTTT. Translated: CASSWADRGNSPLHF.

CDR3 nucleotides: TGTGCCAGTAGGGACAGGGCGGGCGAAAAACTGTTTTTT. It is translated as CASRDRAGEKLFF. The chain is built from TRBV19 and TRBJ1-4; 8 bases line up with TRBD1. In germline, CDR1 is LNHDA, CDR2 SQIVND (reference sequence). The V segment lost 6 bases and the J segment 8 bases; nucleotides outside the gene matches: 5. The CDR3 extends over 13 amino acids.

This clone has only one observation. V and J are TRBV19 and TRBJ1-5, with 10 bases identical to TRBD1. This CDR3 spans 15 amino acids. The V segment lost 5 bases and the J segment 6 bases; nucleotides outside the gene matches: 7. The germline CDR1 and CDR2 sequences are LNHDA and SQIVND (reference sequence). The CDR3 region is CASSLDRGGGQPQHF. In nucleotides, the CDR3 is TGTGCCAGTAGTTTGGACAGGGGGGGTGGTCAGCCCCAGCATTTT.

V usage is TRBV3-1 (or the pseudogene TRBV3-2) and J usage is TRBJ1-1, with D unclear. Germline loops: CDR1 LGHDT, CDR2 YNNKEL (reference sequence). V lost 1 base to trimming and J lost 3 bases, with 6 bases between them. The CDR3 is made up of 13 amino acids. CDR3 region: CASSQARYTEAFF. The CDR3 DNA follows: TGTGCCAGCAGCCAAGCTCGTTACACTGAAGCTTTCTTT.